The T cell receptor beta chain under discussion was sequenced for a study of T cell repertoires in cytomegalovirus infection. This CDR3 has 16 amino acids. Germline CDR1 and CDR2: MNHEY and SVGAGI. The V end was cut by 2 bases, the J end by 2 bases, with 15 bases between. MiXCR was run by TCRdb on the reads, yielding one entry per CDR3 protein. The sample holds fewer than 550,000 distinct CDR3 sequences, about 33% seen once. Sequences were obtained from PBMCs. This TCR was sampled from a human donor in good health (CMV status not recorded). Some clones in this sample may be carry-over from other donors' samples. V usage is TRBV6-5 and J usage is TRBJ2-5; TRBD2 might be the D (6 bases). CDR3 region: CASSYTHELAQETQYF. The CDR3 nucleotides read TGTGCCAGCAGTTACACGCATGAGCTAGCGCAAGAGACCCAGTACTTC.